A selection of T cell receptor beta chains follows, all from one sample in a study of blood T cell repertoires in COVID-19. Produced via immunoSEQ multiplex PCR; TCRdb's table is partial and in-frame only. The table has a few hundred thousand clones, 70% to 90% seen once. Material for sequencing was peripheral blood. These TCRs come from a man between 35 and 55 years old with acute or convalescent COVID-19. Each CDR3 is given with its conserved first and last residue. The D gene is left open where the match is weak. Some rows have no size entry. The others give once, few or many, or a class for an expanded clone.

12,.,.,TRBV7-9,TRBJ1-1,CASSLVLAEAFF,TGTGCCAGCAGCTTAGTCTTGGCCGAAGCTTTCTTT
16,.,TRBD2,TRBV7-3,TRBJ2-3,CASSTGTSGRTDTQYF,TGTGCCAGCAGCACCGGGACTAGCGGGAGAACAGATACGCAGTATTTT
18,.,TRBD2,TRBV7-7,TRBJ2-2,CASSLAGLTSGIPGELFF,TGTGCTAGCAGCTTAGCAGGGTTGACTAGCGGGATCCCCGGGGAGCTGTTTTTT
15,few,.,TRBV4-3,TRBJ2-1,CASSQEEGGYNEQFF,TGCGCCAGCAGCCAAGAGGAGGGGGGGTACAATGAGCAGTTCTTC
17,.,TRBD1,TRBV29-1,TRBJ1-2,CSAGRRTGGAGNYGYTF,TGCAGCGCCGGACGAAGAACAGGGGGCGCCGGGAACTATGGCTACACCTTC
18,once,.,TRBV5-1,TRBJ2-1,CASSLAGLGGVKGNEQFF,TGCGCCAGCAGCTTGGCGGGGCTAGGGGGGGTTAAAGGCAATGAGCAGTTCTTC
15,.,.,TRBV5-4,TRBJ1-5,CASSGDPGSNQPQHF,TGTGCCAGCAGCGGCGACCCCGGGAGCAATCAGCCCCAGCATTTT
17,.,.,TRBV4-1,TRBJ1-5,CASSQDAGGLPPGPQHF,TGCGCCAGCAGCCAAGACGCCGGTGGCCTCCCCCCAGGGCCCCAGCATTTT
15,.,TRBD2,TRBV19,TRBJ2-2,CASSPLAANTGELFF,TGTGCCAGTAGTCCACTAGCGGCAAACACCGGGGAGCTGTTTTTT
13,.,TRBD1,TRBV27,TRBJ1-2,CASRSGGGYGYTF,TGTGCCAGCAGATCAGGGGGCGGTTATGGCTACACCTTC
16,.,.,TRBV16,TRBJ1-2,CASSRTTGTFAYGYTF,TGTGCCAGCAGTAGAACGACCGGGACATTCGCCTATGGCTACACCTTC
13,.,.,TRBV5-5,TRBJ1-2,CASSPSPNYGYTF,TGTGCCAGCAGTCCGTCCCCTAACTATGGCTACACCTTC
15,.,.,TRBV10-3,TRBJ1-3,CAISQGGYSGNTIYF,TGTGCCATCAGTCAGGGAGGTTACTCTGGAAACACCATATATTTT
14,.,TRBD1,TRBV5-1,TRBJ1-5,CASSLGQGDQPQHF,TGCGCCAGCAGTCTCGGACAGGGCGATCAGCCCCAGCATTTT
15,.,.,TRBV2,TRBJ2-2,CASSGVQVITGELFF,TGTGCCAGCAGTGGTGTGCAGGTTATCACCGGGGAGCTGTTTTTT
16,.,.,TRBV9,TRBJ2-2,CASSPRLTANTGELFF,TGTGCCAGCAGCCCCCGTTTGACAGCGAACACCGGGGAGCTGTTTTTT
16,.,TRBD1,TRBV2,TRBJ1-1,CASSEARRTGNTEAFF,TGTGCCAGCAGTGAAGCGCGCCGGACAGGGAACACTGAAGCTTTCTTT
15,.,.,TRBV19,TRBJ2-7,CASSKRQDAGYEQYF,TGTGCCAGTAGTAAACGACAAGACGCCGGCTACGAGCAGTACTTC
16,.,TRBD1,TRBV19,TRBJ1-4,CASSNPGGPTNEKLFF,TGTGCCAGTAGTAATCCAGGGGGACCAACTAATGAAAAACTGTTTTTT
17,.,TRBD1,TRBV5-4,TRBJ2-5,CASSLEPGTGVEKTQYF,TGTGCCAGCAGCTTGGAACCCGGGACAGGGGTTGAGAAGACCCAGTACTTC
11,.,.,TRBV12-3/TRBV12-4,TRBJ1-1,CASSFRKEAFF,TGTGCCAGCAGTTTTAGAAAAGAAGCTTTCTTT
11,.,.,TRBV30,TRBJ2-1,CAWSASHEQFF,TGTGCCTGGAGTGCTTCCCATGAGCAGTTCTTC
14,once,.,TRBV28,TRBJ2-7,CASSLFGSSYEQYF,TGTGCCAGCAGTTTATTCGGGAGCTCCTACGAGCAGTACTTC
12,.,.,TRBV5-5,TRBJ1-1,CASSSGDTEAFF,TGTGCCAGCAGTTCAGGGGACACTGAAGCTTTCTTT
15,.,.,TRBV3-1/TRBV3-2,TRBJ1-3,CASSLRGLYGNTIYF,TGTGCCAGCAGTCTCAGGGGCTTATACGGAAACACCATATATTTT
13,.,.,TRBV11-3,TRBJ2-1,CASSPYQRAEQFF,TGTGCCAGCAGCCCCTACCAGCGGGCTGAGCAGTTCTTC
15,.,.,TRBV4-3,TRBJ2-7,CASSQEEGSSYEQYF,TGCGCCAGCAGCCAAGAGGAGGGCAGCTCCTACGAGCAGTACTTC
12,.,.,TRBV6-5,TRBJ2-1,CASGRTYNEQFF,TGTGCCAGCGGGAGGACGTACAATGAGCAGTTCTTC
15,.,TRBD1,TRBV6-5,TRBJ1-2,CASSKPTGGSDGYTF,TGTGCCAGCAGTAAGCCAACAGGGGGCTCCGATGGCTACACCTTC
14,.,.,TRBV5-1,TRBJ2-7,CASSLDVTYGEQYF,TGCGCCAGCAGCTTGGATGTAACCTACGGGGAGCAGTACTTC
15,.,.,TRBV7-2,TRBJ1-2,CASSSGVLTVYGYTF,TGTGCCAGCAGCTCGGGAGTCCTGACAGTCTATGGCTACACCTTC
14,.,TRBD1,TRBV10-2,TRBJ1-1,CASSYHRGGTEAFF,TGCGCCAGCAGTTACCACAGGGGGGGCACTGAAGCTTTCTTT
13,few,.,TRBV18,TRBJ1-6,CASSETGLSPLHF,TGTGCCAGCTCAGAGACTGGGTTGTCCCCCCTCCACTTT
13,.,.,TRBV10-3,TRBJ2-7,CAISPQLTYEQYF,TGTGCCATCAGCCCCCAACTAACCTACGAGCAGTACTTC
18,.,TRBD1,TRBV4-1,TRBJ2-6,CASSQETGGTSGANVLTF,TGCGCCAGCAGCCAAGAGACAGGGGGAACCTCTGGGGCCAACGTCCTGACTTTC
14,.,.,TRBV19,TRBJ1-6,CASSETGGNSPLHF,TGTGCCAGTAGTGAGACAGGAGGCAATTCACCCCTCCACTTT
16,once,.,TRBV28,TRBJ1-2,CASSFPRETGNYGYTF,TGTGCCAGCAGTTTCCCACGAGAAACAGGGAACTATGGCTACACCTTC
15,.,.,TRBV6-5,TRBJ2-7,CASSLKEDSGYEQYF,TGTGCCAGCAGTCTAAAGGAGGACAGCGGCTACGAGCAGTACTTC
16,.,.,TRBV7-2,TRBJ1-1,CASSLVGGWMNTEAFF,TGTGCCAGCAGCTTAGTGGGAGGGTGGATGAACACTGAAGCTTTCTTT
15,.,TRBD2,TRBV29-1,TRBJ2-3,CSVAILAGPTDTQYF,TGCAGCGTTGCGATACTAGCGGGGCCTACAGATACGCAGTATTTT
15,.,TRBD1,TRBV2,TRBJ2-7,CASSEGQGVGYEQYF,TGTGCCAGCAGTGAAGGGCAGGGGGTTGGCTACGAGCAGTACTTC